This T cell receptor beta chain derives from a study of shared clonotypes between healthy human individuals. Over several immunoSEQ plates, each subset's genomic DNA was distributed in even portions. It was on ten immunoSEQ deep assay plates that unsorted PBMC DNA was sequenced. Original methodology: Filtering differed for immunoSEQ, which gave only junction sequences without quality scores. TCRdb's copy holds only in-frame clones and misses some; the assay was immunoSEQ multiplex PCR. The DNA was the basis for D and trimming; V, J and clone size are from that table. The table shows about 470,000 clones, with around 79% occurring only once. Unmatched junction bases numbered 15, after V lost 1 base and J lost 6 bases. The CDR3 is 18 residues long. Germline V gives CDR1 SGHAT, CDR2 FQNNGV. There were only Caucasian adults among the donors, and all lived in Nashville, Tennessee.

The chain joins TRBV11-2 to TRBJ2-7; 10 bases fit TRBD2. The source material was PBMCs. This receptor was obtained from a middle-aged woman in good health. Some clones in this sample may be carry-over from other donors' samples. CDR3 DNA: TGTGCCAGCAGCTTAGTGCTTGGGCTAGCGGGAGCGGGCGGCGAGCAGTACTTC. Residues: CASSLVLGLAGAGGEQYF.